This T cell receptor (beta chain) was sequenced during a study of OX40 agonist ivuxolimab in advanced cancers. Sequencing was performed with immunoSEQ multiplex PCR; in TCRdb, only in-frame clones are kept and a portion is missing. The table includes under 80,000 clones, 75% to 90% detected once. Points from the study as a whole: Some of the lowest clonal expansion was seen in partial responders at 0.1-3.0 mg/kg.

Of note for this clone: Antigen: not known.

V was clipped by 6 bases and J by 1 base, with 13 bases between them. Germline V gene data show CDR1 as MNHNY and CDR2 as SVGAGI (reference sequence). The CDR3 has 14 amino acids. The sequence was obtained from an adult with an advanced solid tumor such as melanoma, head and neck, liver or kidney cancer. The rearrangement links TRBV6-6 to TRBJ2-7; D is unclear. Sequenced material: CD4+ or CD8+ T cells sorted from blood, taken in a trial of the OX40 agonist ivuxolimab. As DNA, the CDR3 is TGTGCCAGCAGGGACCCCGGCCGGTCCTACGAGCAGTACTTC. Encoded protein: CASRDPGRSYEQYF.